This TCR beta chain was documented in a study of Graves' ophthalmopathy and Graves' hyperthyroidism. Study as a whole: The blood sample was drawn at first diagnosis and before any treatment.

This clonotype was found once. Its antigen is currently unknown. Study-wide results and caveats: Most expanded clonotypes in thyroid above 0.001 frequency also showed up in blood.

The CDR3 is 11 amino acids. Germline lookup yields CDR1 SEHNR and CDR2 FQNEAQ (reference sequence). Scientists amplified the TCR beta CDR3 regions from RNA transcripts. A first-round RT-PCR used HTBI primers, followed by a second-round multiplex PCR. MiXCR, run by TCRdb on the multiplex PCR reads, gives a single entry per CDR3 protein. The sample has 350,000 to 400,000 distinct CDR3 sequences, just over 15% seen once. The sample consisted of peripheral blood. The chain uses TRBV7-9 and TRBJ2-7; a weak D match, TRBD2 (5 bases). This receptor was taken from a young woman with stable Graves' hyperthyroidism. CDR3 in DNA: TGTTCCAGCAGCCCGGGGTACGAGCAGTACGTC. This encodes CSSSPGYEQYV.